These 9 T cell receptor beta chains share one sample of origin, sequenced in a study of Ad26.COV2.S vaccination and SARS-CoV-2 variants. The treatment is: 19 received Ad26.COV2.S at low or high dose, single or two shots; roughly five received placebo; per-sample allocation not given. The study sampled participants on day 63 after the first vaccine or placebo injection. Libraries were prepared by immunoSEQ multiplex PCR; TCRdb keeps only in-frame clonotypes and omits some of them. The table records approximately 420,000 clones, more than 85% of them present only once. This specimen was peripheral blood, taken in a trial of Ad26.COV2.S vaccine versus placebo. These receptors were collected from a person between 18 and 59 years old who received the Ad26.COV2.S COVID-19 vaccine or a placebo.

V is TRBV6-5 and J is TRBJ1-2; no clear D. Germline values: CDR1 MNHEY, CDR2 SVGAGI. Trimming took 3 bases from V and 6 from J, leaving 5 bases between them. This CDR3 region has 11 residues. The chain's CDR3 is CASSYGDGYTF. The CDR3 coding sequence is TGTGCCAGCAGTTATGGGGATGGCTACACCTTC.

The chain uses TRBV5-1 and TRBJ1-1, with TRBD1 as a possible D gene (6 bases). The CDR3 length is 14 residues. Germline CDR1 SGHRS, CDR2 YFSETQ. Trimming removed 4 bases at V and 3 bases at J, with 13 bases between. The chain's CDR3 is CASSPFRGYTEAFF. The DNA of the CDR3 is TGCGCCAGCAGCCCCTTCAGGGGTTACACTGAAGCTTTCTTT.

The rearrangement links TRBV27 to TRBJ2-1, with D perhaps TRBD2 (6 bases). The CDR3 is 16 amino acids. The V and J ends lost 2 bases and 0 bases respectively, with 11 bases between them. Germline V gene lookup returns CDR1 MNHEY and CDR2 SMNVEV (reference sequence). The CDR3 loop reads CASSLDSGSSYNEQFF. The CDR3 DNA is TGTGCCAGCAGTTTAGACAGCGGGTCCTCCTACAATGAGCAGTTCTTC.

The rearrangement links TRBV5-5 to TRBJ2-2, with 9 bases lining up with TRBD2. Germline loops: CDR1 SGHKS, CDR2 YYEKEE (reference sequence). Trimming at V came to 1 base and at J to 5 bases, leaving 6 bases not matched to a gene. This CDR3 region has 16 residues. Here the CDR3 DNA reads TGTGCCAGCAGCTTGTCCTCTAGCGGGGCGACCGGGGAGCTGTTTTTT. This translates into CASSLSSSGATGELFF. Full variable domain (remainder filled in from reference TRBV5-5 and TRBJ2-2): DAGVTQSPTHLIKTRGQQVTLRCSPISGHKSVSWYQQVLGQGPQFIFQYYEKEERGRGNFPDRFSARQFPNYSSELNVNALLLGDSALYLCASSLSSSGATGELFFGEGSRLTVL.

This chain joins TRBV7-8 and TRBJ1-3; D possibly corresponds to TRBD1 (5 bases). CDR1 is SGHVS, CDR2 FQNEAQ, per germline. This CDR3 is 14 amino acids long. Deletions cut 5 bases from V and 5 bases from J, with 13 bases between. The CDR3, as DNA: TGTGCCAGCAGCCCGACGGGGGGGAGAAACACCATATATTTT. Residues: CASSPTGGRNTIYF.

V and J are TRBV2 and TRBJ1-3, with D unclear. V lost 5 bases and J 1 base, leaving 12 bases between the germline ends. The CDR3 sequence is 15 residues long. The V gene's germline CDR1 is SNHLY and CDR2 FYNNEI. The chain's CDR3 is CASSRALQSGNTIYF. CDR3 sequence (DNA): TGTGCCAGCAGTCGCGCCCTTCAATCTGGAAACACCATATATTTT.

The chain uses TRBV30 and TRBJ1-1; D gene ambiguous. This CDR3 spans 13 amino acids. Germline V lookup: CDR1 GTSNPN, CDR2 SVGIG (reference sequence). Trimming took 8 bases from V and 1 from J, leaving 14 bases between them. DNA for the CDR3: TGTGCCGGGATACTTACTGGGAACACTGAAGCTTTCTTT. This translates into CAGILTGNTEAFF. Full variable domain (remainder filled in from reference TRBV30 and TRBJ1-1): SQTIHQWPATLVQPVGSPLSLECTVEGTSNPNLYWYRQAAGRGLQLLFYSVGIGQISSEVPQNLSASRPQDRQFILSSKKLLLSDSGFYLCAGILTGNTEAFFGQGTRLTVV.

This chain links TRBV7-8 with TRBJ1-3; D is uncertain. Deletions cut 5 bases from V and 3 bases from J, with 5 bases between. The CDR3 totals 12 residues. CDR1 and CDR2 from the germline V gene are SGHVS and FQNEAQ. CDR3 amino acids: CASSPGGNTIYF. CDR3 bases: TGTGCCAGCAGCCCTGGTGGAAACACCATATATTTT.

This chain uses TRBV5-5 with TRBJ1-3, with D uncertain. V lost 2 bases, J lost 1 base, and 10 bases lay in between. This CDR3 is built from 15 residues. Germline V gene lookup returns CDR1 SGHKS and CDR2 YYEKEE (reference sequence). CDR3 nucleotide sequence: TGTGCCAGCAGCTTCGCCAGGTCTTCTGGAAACACCATATATTTT. This sequence encodes CASSFARSSGNTIYF.